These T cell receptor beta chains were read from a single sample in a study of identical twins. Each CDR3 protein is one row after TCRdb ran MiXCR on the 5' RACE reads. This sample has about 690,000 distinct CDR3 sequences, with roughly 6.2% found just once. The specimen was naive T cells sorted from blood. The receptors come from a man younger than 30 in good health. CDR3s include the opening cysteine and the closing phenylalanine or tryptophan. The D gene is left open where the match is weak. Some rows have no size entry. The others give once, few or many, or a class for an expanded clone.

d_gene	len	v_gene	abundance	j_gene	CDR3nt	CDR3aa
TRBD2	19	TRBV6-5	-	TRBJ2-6	TGTGCCAGCAGTTACCCTGCGCGCGGGAGTCGGTCTGGGGCCAACGTCCTGACTTTC	CASSYPARGSRSGANVLTF
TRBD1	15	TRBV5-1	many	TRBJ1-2	TGCGCCAGCAGCGTAACCCGGACAGGGATGCGGGGCTACACCTTC	CASSVTRTGMRGYTF
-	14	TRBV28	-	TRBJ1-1	TGTGCCAGCAGTCCCCGGACAGTAATCGCTGAAGCTTTCTTT	CASSPRTVIAEAFF
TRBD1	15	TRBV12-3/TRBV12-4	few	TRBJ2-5	TGTGCCAGCAGCCCAAGGACAGGGTGGAGAGAGACCCAGTACTTC	CASSPRTGWRETQYF
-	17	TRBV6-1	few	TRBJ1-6	TGTGCCAGCAGGCCCCTATCAGCCGACTCCTATAATTCACCCCTCCACTTT	CASRPLSADSYNSPLHF
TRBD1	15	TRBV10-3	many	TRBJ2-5	TGTGCCACCACCGGGACAGTGGGCCTCCAAGAGACCCAGTACTTC	CATTGTVGLQETQYF
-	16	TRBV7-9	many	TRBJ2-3	TGTGCCAGCAGCGTACGACAGGTCGTAAGCACAGATACGCAGTATTTT	CASSVRQVVSTDTQYF
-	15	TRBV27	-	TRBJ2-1	TGTGCCAGCAGTCAAGCCGTGGGGGTTTACAATGAGCAGTTCTTC	CASSQAVGVYNEQFF
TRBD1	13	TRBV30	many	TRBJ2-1	TGTGCCTGGGGACAGGATAGCTACAATGAGCAGTTCTTC	CAWGQDSYNEQFF
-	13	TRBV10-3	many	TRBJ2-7	TGTGCCATCAGTGAAGGTGGGCCGTACGAGCAGTACTTC	CAISEGGPYEQYF
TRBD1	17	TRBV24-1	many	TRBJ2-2	TGTGCCACCAGTGATTTGCATCGGGACAGCAACACCGGGGAGCTGTTTTTT	CATSDLHRDSNTGELFF
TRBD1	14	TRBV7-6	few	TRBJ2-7	TGTGCCAGCAGCCCAACAGGGGCCACCTACGAGCAGTACTTC	CASSPTGATYEQYF
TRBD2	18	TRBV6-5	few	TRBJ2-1	TGTGCCAGCAGTTACCAAGTCCTAGCGGGAGGGAACTACAATGAGCAGTTCTTC	CASSYQVLAGGNYNEQFF
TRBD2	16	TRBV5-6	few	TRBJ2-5	TGTGCCAGCAGCAATACACTAGCGGGCGGGAGGCAGACCCAGTACTTC	CASSNTLAGGRQTQYF
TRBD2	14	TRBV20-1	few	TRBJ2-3	TGCAGTGCTAGTGTTGGGAGGGTCACAGATACGCAGTATTTT	CSASVGRVTDTQYF
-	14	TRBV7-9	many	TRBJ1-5	TGTGCCAGCAGCCTCAGCGGGGAGAACCAGCCCCAGCATTTT	CASSLSGENQPQHF
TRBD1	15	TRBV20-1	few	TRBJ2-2	TGCAGTGCTAGACAGGGGGCCTCGAACACCGGGGAGCTGTTTTTT	CSARQGASNTGELFF
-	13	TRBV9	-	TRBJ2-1	TGTGCCAGCAGCGTAGAAGGGGTCAATGAGCAGTTCTTC	CASSVEGVNEQFF
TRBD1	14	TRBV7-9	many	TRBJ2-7	TGTGCCAGCAGAAACGGAGAGGGGGCGAGCGAGCAGTACTTC	CASRNGEGASEQYF
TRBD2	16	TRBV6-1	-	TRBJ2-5	TGTGCCAGCAGTGAAGCCGTGGGTAGCGGGAGTGAGACCCAGTACTTC	CASSEAVGSGSETQYF
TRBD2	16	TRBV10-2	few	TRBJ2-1	TGCGCCAGCAGTCCTGGACTAGCGGGAGAGTACAATGAGCAGTTCTTC	CASSPGLAGEYNEQFF
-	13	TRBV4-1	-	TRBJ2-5	TGCGCCAGCAGCCCCCCTGAGGGAGAGACCCAGTACTTC	CASSPPEGETQYF
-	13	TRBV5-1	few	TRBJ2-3	TGCGCCAGCGCCGAGGGGGGCACAGATACGCAGTATTTT	CASAEGGTDTQYF
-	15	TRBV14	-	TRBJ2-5	TGTGCCAGCAGCCAGAGGGCCAATTATCGAGAGACCCAGTACTTC	CASSQRANYRETQYF
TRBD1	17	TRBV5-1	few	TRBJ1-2	TGCGCCAGCAGCCTACCGGGACAGGGGGCCGAGAACTATGGCTACACCTTC	CASSLPGQGAENYGYTF
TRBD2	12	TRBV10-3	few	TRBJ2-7	TGTGCCATCACTAGCGGGAGTGGCGAGCAGTACTTC	CAITSGSGEQYF
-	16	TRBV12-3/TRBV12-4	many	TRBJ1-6	TGTGCCAGCAGTTTAAGCACCGGACAGTCTAATTCACCCCTCCACTTT	CASSLSTGQSNSPLHF
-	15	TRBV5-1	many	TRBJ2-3	TGCGCCAGCAGCATAGCCGGAAGACCCACAGATACGCAGTATTTT	CASSIAGRPTDTQYF
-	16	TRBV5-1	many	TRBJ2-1	TGCGCCAGCAGCTTGGGAGAGGCCCCATCCTACAATGAGCAGTTCTTC	CASSLGEAPSYNEQFF
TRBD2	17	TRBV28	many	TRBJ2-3	TGTGCCAGCAGTAGACTAGCGGGAGGGCCTGGCACAGATACGCAGTATTTT	CASSRLAGGPGTDTQYF
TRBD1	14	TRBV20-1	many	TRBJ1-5	TGCAGTGCTAGAGATCCAGGGGGGACTTTGGCCCAGCATTTT	CSARDPGGTLAQHF
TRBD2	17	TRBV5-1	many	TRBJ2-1	TGCGCCAGCACCTGGGGAGGGGTTGCTAGCGGTTACAATGAGCAGTTCTTC	CASTWGGVASGYNEQFF
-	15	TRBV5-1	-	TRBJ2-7	TGCGCCAGCAACCCGGGGTTGTGGGGAGCCTACGAGCAGTACTTC	CASNPGLWGAYEQYF
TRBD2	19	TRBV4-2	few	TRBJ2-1	TGTGCCAGCAGCCACCCCTCTGGCGGGAGGAAGTCAGTCGACAATGAGCAGTTCTTC	CASSHPSGGRKSVDNEQFF
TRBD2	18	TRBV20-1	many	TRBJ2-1	TGCAGTGCTAGAGACCGGACTAGCGGGAGGAGGCCCTTCAATGAGCAGTTCTTC	CSARDRTSGRRPFNEQFF
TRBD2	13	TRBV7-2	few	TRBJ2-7	TGTGCCAGCAGCTTAGGACAGCGGGACCTCCCGGACTTC	CASSLGQRDLPDF
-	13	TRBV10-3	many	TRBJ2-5	TGTGCCACCAGGCCAACGAGGGAAGAGACCCAGTACTTC	CATRPTREETQYF
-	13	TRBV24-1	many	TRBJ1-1	TGTGCCACCAGTGATACTGGGACGACCCCAGCTTTCTTT	CATSDTGTTPAFF
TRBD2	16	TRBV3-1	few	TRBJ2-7	TGTGCCAGCAGCCGAACGAATATAGCGGGAGGCGGCGAGCAGTACTTC	CASSRTNIAGGGEQYF
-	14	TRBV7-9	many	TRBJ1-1	TGTGCCAGCAGCCGCCCGGGGTTGAGCACTGAAGCTTTCTTT	CASSRPGLSTEAFF
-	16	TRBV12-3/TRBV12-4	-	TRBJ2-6	TGTGCCAGCAGTACGGGGTCGAGCTCTGGGGCCAACGTCCTGACTTTC	CASSTGSSSGANVLTF
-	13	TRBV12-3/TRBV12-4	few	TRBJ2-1	TGTGCCAGCAGTTTGAATGGGGCCAATGAGCAGTTCTTC	CASSLNGANEQFF
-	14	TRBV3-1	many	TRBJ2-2	TGTGCCAGCAGCTCACTCATGAACACCGGGGAGCTGTTTTTT	CASSSLMNTGELFF
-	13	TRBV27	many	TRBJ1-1	TGTGCCAGCAGATGGCTCGGAAACACTGAAGCTTTCTTT	CASRWLGNTEAFF
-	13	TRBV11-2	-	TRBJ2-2	TGTGCCAGCAGCTTAGTGGGGAAAGGGGAGCTGTTTTTT	CASSLVGKGELFF
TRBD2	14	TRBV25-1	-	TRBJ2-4	TGTGCCAGCAGTGGCTTCGGGTCGGGGGGCATTCAGTACTTC	CASSGFGSGGIQYF
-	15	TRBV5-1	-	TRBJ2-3	TGCGCCAGCAGCGCAGGACTACTGAACACAGATACGCAGTATTTT	CASSAGLLNTDTQYF
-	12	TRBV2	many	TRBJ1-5	TGTGCCAGCAGTTCGGGCAATCAGCCCCAGCATTTT	CASSSGNQPQHF
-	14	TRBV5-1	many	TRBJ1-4	TGCGCCAGCAGCTTATCGGGGAGAGATGAAAAACTGTTTTTT	CASSLSGRDEKLFF
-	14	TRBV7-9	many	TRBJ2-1	TGTGCCAGCAGCTTAGACCAGGGAAAGGATGAGCAGTTCTTC	CASSLDQGKDEQFF
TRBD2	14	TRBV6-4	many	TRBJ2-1	TGTGCCACCAAGACTAGCGGGAGCCCAAGTTGGCAGTTCTTC	CATKTSGSPSWQFF
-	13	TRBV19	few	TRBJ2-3	TGTGCCATTCGAACTAGGCGCACAGATACGCAGTATTTT	CAIRTRRTDTQYF
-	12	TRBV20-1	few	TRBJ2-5	TGCAGTGCTAGACCGGGGCCCGAGATCCAGTACTTC	CSARPGPEIQYF
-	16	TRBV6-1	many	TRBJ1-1	TGTGCCAGCAGCCCTCCCGTCAGGGGTGCTAACACTGAAGCTTTCTTT	CASSPPVRGANTEAFF
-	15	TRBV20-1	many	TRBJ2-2	TGCAGTGCTAGATCTTCTGGCCTGAACACCGGGGAGCTGTTTTTT	CSARSSGLNTGELFF
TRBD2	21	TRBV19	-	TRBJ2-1	TGTGCCAGTAGTATACGTTACTCGGGACTAGCGGGAGTGCGCTCCTACAATGAGCAGTTCTTC	CASSIRYSGLAGVRSYNEQFF
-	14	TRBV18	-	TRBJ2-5	TGTGCCAGCTCACCAACTAGAAGACAAGAGACCCAGTACTTC	CASSPTRRQETQYF
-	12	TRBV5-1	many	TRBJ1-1	TGCGCCAGCATTGGAGTAAACACTGAAGCTTTCTTT	CASIGVNTEAFF
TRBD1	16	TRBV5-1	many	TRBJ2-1	TGCGCCAGCAGCAAGGAAGGTCGACAGGGGGGCGATGAGCAGTTCTTC	CASSKEGRQGGDEQFF
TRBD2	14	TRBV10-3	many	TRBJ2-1	TGTGCCATCAGCGGGACTAGTAGGGTCAATGAGCAGTTCTTC	CAISGTSRVNEQFF